Shown below are 23 T cell receptor beta chains from a single sample sequenced in a study of T cells in Graves' hyperthyroidism and ophthalmopathy. Authors of the study amplified TCR beta CDR3 regions from RNA transcripts. First-round RT-PCR with HTBI primers amplified the TCR CDR3 region. Via MiXCR, TCRdb re-called the multiplex PCR reads, giving one row per CDR3 protein. The repertoire has over 700,000 distinct CDR3 sequences, 38% of them found once; the top ten carry about 8.9%. The sequencing sample was made of blood. These receptors all stem from a man aged 18 to 30 with Graves' hyperthyroidism.

This clonotype was recorded a few times. This chain connects TRBV9 to TRBJ1-2; 9 bases fit TRBD1. CDR1 and CDR2 from the germline V gene are SGDLS and YYNGEE. There are 14 residues in the CDR3. Trimming cost V 3 bases and J 8 bases; bases outside gene matches: 8. CDR3 sequence: CASSARDRADGYTF. The CDR3 region has the DNA TGTGCCAGCAGCGCCCGGGACAGGGCTGACGGCTACACCTTC.

This chain joins TRBV20-1 and TRBJ1-1, with D tentatively TRBD1 (6 bases). V dropped 6 bases and J dropped 5 bases, with 16 bases sitting between them. CDR1 is DFQATT and CDR2 is SNEGSKA in the germline V gene (reference sequence). The CDR3 has 13 amino acids. CDR3 residues: CSARLGGRTEAFF. The DNA of the CDR3 is TGCAGTGCCAGGTTGGGGGGGCGGACTGAAGCTTTCTTT.

The V call is TRBV25-1, the J call TRBJ2-5; unclear D gene. Germline V gene lookup returns CDR1 MGHDK and CDR2 SYGVNS. V was cut by 4 bases and J by 2 bases, with 17 bases left in between. This CDR3 region has 16 residues. CDR3 in amino acids: CASSGPLTGRQETQYF. Written as DNA, the CDR3 is TGTGCCAGCAGTGGCCCTCTTACGGGCCGACAAGAGACCCAGTACTTC.

This clonotype was seen a handful of times. The chain employs TRBV10-3 and TRBJ2-6; D unclear. Trimming left V 10 bases short and J 2 bases short, with 15 bases between. The CDR3 is made up of 15 amino acids. CDR1 and CDR2 from the germline V gene are ENHRY and SYGVKD. CDR3 coding DNA: TGTGCCAGCAGCTTACAGTCGGCTGGGGCCAACGTCCTGACTTTC. It is translated as CASSLQSAGANVLTF.

This clonotype was seen at least ten times. This chain links TRBV7-9 with TRBJ1-4, with TRBD1 matching over 8 bases. CDR3 length equals 12 residues. J was trimmed by 10 bases and V by 6 bases; bases with no gene match: 4. Germline V gene lookup returns CDR1 SEHNR and CDR2 FQNEAQ (reference sequence). The CDR3 DNA sequence: TGTGCCAGCAGGCCAGGGGGCGGAAAACTGTTTTTT. This translates into CASRPGGGKLFF.

This clonotype was seen more than once but under ten times. The J gene is TRBJ2-7, the V gene TRBV4-1, with D possibly being TRBD2 (5 bases). CDR3 size: 16 residues. Per the germline V gene, CDR1 is MGHRA and CDR2 is YSYEKL. V lost 3 bases and J 0 bases, leaving 15 bases between the germline ends. This CDR3 is CASSQRHLDSSYEQYF. CDR3 bases: TGCGCCAGCAGCCAGAGACACTTGGACTCCTCCTACGAGCAGTACTTC.

The V call is TRBV7-6, the J call TRBJ1-5; 7 bases line up with TRBD1. V dropped 4 bases and J dropped 11; count of bases not matched to a gene: 8. Per the germline V gene, CDR1 is SGHVS and CDR2 is FNYEAQ. The CDR3 consists of 13 residues. The CDR3 loop reads CASSYRGGETQHF. The CDR3 DNA follows: TGTGCCAGCAGCTACAGGGGCGGTGAGACCCAGCATTTT.

In DNA form, the CDR3 reads TGTGCCAGCAGCCAAGTCGCGGGTGGAAACACCATATATTTT. This sequence encodes CASSQVAGGNTIYF. This chain uses TRBV7-2 with TRBJ1-3, with D hard to call. The CDR3 loop spans 14 amino acids. V lost 5 bases to trimming and J lost 3 bases, with 11 bases between them. Germline loops: CDR1 SGHTA, CDR2 FQGNSA. Combining the CDR3 with reference TRBV7-2 and TRBJ1-3 gives the whole variable domain GAGVSQSPSNKVTEKGKDVELRCDPISGHTALYWYRQSLGQGLEFLIYFQGNSAPDKSGLPSDRFSAERTGGSVSTLTIQRTQQEDSAVYLCASSQVAGGNTIYFGEGSWLTVV.

The rearrangement uses TRBV2 and TRBJ1-5; possibly TRBD1 for D (6 bases). The CDR3 is made up of 16 amino acids. Germline values: CDR1 SNHLY, CDR2 FYNNEI. V shed 1 base and J shed 0 bases, with 10 bases lying between them. The CDR3 coding sequence is TGTGCCAGCAGTGAAGAGGACAGAAATAGCAATCAGCCCCAGCATTTT. The encoded protein is CASSEEDRNSNQPQHF. The whole variable domain, remainder taken from reference TRBV2 and TRBJ1-5, is EPEVTQTPSHQVTQMGQEVILRCVPISNHLYFYWYRQILGQKVEFLVSFYNNEISEKSEIFDDQFSVERPDGSNFTLKIRSTKLEDSAMYFCASSEEDRNSNQPQHFGDGTRLSIL.

In this sample, this clonotype turned up many times. The chain carries TRBV29-1 and TRBJ1-1; D is possibly TRBD1 (5 bases). The CDR3 has 13 residues. The V gene's germline CDR1 is SQVTM and CDR2 ANQGSEA. Trimming left V 6 bases short and J 2 bases short, with 13 bases between. The CDR3 sequence is CSVRGQGNTEAFF. CDR3 in DNA: TGCAGCGTGAGGGGTCAGGGAAACACTGAAGCTTTCTTT. The variable domain in full, completed from reference TRBV29-1 and TRBJ1-1, reads SAVISQKPSRDICQRGTSLTIQCQVDSQVTMMFWYRQQPGQSLTLIATANQGSEATYESGFVIDKFPISRPNLTFSTLTVSNMSPEDSSIYLCSVRGQGNTEAFFGQGTRLTVV.

V gene TRBV7-2 combines with J gene TRBJ2-7; perhaps D is TRBD1 or TRBD2 (5 bases each). V was clipped by 1 base and J by 5 bases, with 15 bases between them. The CDR3 is 15 residues long. Germline V gene sequence: CDR1 SGHTA, CDR2 FQGNSA. CDR3 sequence (DNA): TGTGCCAGCAGCTTAGTGGGACCGGGGCCCAACGAGCAGTACTTC. Residues: CASSLVGPGPNEQYF.

The chain carries TRBV9 and TRBJ2-5; weak D call: TRBD2 (5 bases). The CDR3 totals 12 residues. Trimming took off 4 bases at V and 7 bases at J, with 11 bases between the two ends. Germline loops: CDR1 SGDLS, CDR2 YYNGEE. The CDR3 protein is CASSRPAGTQYF. The DNA of the CDR3 is TGTGCCAGCAGCCGGCCCGCGGGGACCCAGTACTTC. Complete variable domain (other parts from reference TRBV9 and TRBJ2-5): DSGVTQTPKHLITATGQRVTLRCSPRSGDLSVYWYQQSLDQGLQFLIQYYNGEERAKGNILERFSAQQFPDLHSELNLSSLELGDSALYFCASSRPAGTQYFGPGTRLLVL.

This clonotype was seen many times. CDR3 protein: CASSLISRQETQYF. CDR3 sequence (DNA): TGTGCCAGCAGTTTAATTTCCAGGCAAGAGACCCAGTACTTC. This chain uses TRBV12-3 or TRBV12-4 with TRBJ2-5, with unresolved D. V lost 2 bases, J lost 2 bases, and 9 bases lay in between. This CDR3 is built from 14 residues.

This clonotype was counted only a few times. The chain recombines TRBV19 with TRBJ1-4; 9 nucleotides match TRBD1. V gave up 3 bases and J gave up 8 bases; unmatched junction bases: 13. The germline V gene encodes CDR1 LNHDA and CDR2 SQIVND (reference sequence). This CDR3 is built from 17 residues. The chain's CDR3 is CASSMGPLGTGREKLFF. CDR3 nucleotides: TGTGCCAGTAGTATGGGGCCGCTCGGGACAGGGCGAGAAAAACTGTTTTTT.

The chain couples TRBV7-2 to TRBJ1-2; D remains ambiguous. CDR1 SGHTA and CDR2 FQGNSA come from the germline V gene. The CDR3 runs 12 residues. With 1 base removed from V and 7 bases from J, the gap between germline ends came to 7 bases. CDR3 DNA sequence: TGTGCCAGCAGCTTAGGGCCGTTTGGCTACACCTTC. Translation: CASSLGPFGYTF. The complete variable domain, with remaining parts taken from reference TRBV7-2 and TRBJ1-2, reads GAGVSQSPSNKVTEKGKDVELRCDPISGHTALYWYRQSLGQGLEFLIYFQGNSAPDKSGLPSDRFSAERTGGSVSTLTIQRTQQEDSAVYLCASSLGPFGYTFGSGTRLTVV.

The V call is TRBV20-1, the J call TRBJ2-5; TRBD1 is a possible D gene (6 bases). The V end lost 3 bases, the J end lost 5 bases, and 19 bases lay between the germline ends. Germline CDR1 DFQATT, CDR2 SNEGSKA (reference sequence). This CDR3 is built from 15 residues. The CDR3 loop is CSASARGSLGETQYF. CDR3 coding DNA: TGCAGTGCTAGTGCCAGGGGATCCCTAGGGGAGACCCAGTACTTC.

This clonotype was recorded a few times. The chain carries TRBV19 and TRBJ1-1, with D unresolved. The CDR3 has 15 amino acids. Germline loops: CDR1 LNHDA, CDR2 SQIVND (reference sequence). Between the trimmed V and J ends, which lost 5 bases and 3 bases, there was a span of 16 bases. DNA for the CDR3: TGTGCCAGTAGTCCCCAACGGGAACTCTACACTGAAGCTTTCTTT. Amino acids: CASSPQRELYTEAFF.

The chain links TRBV19 to TRBJ2-3; the D is unclear. There are 16 residues in the CDR3. Germline V CDR1 and CDR2: LNHDA, SQIVND (reference sequence). Trimming pared 5 bases from V and 0 bases from J, leaving 15 bases between. The CDR3 here is CASSPSPTVSTDTQYF. DNA of the CDR3: TGTGCCAGTAGTCCAAGCCCCACCGTTAGCACAGATACGCAGTATTTT. The full variable domain, in which reference TRBV19 and TRBJ2-3 provide the parts outside the CDR3, is DGGITQSPKYLFRKEGQNVTLSCEQNLNHDAMYWYRQDPGQGLRLIYYSQIVNDFQKGDIAEGYSVSREKKESFPLTVTSAQKNPTAFYLCASSPSPTVSTDTQYFGPGTRLTVL.

This clonotype was seen ten or more times. The chain recombines TRBV6-6 with TRBJ1-1; D gene unclear. This CDR3 is built from 12 residues. V lost 6 bases, J lost 5 bases, and 10 bases lay in between. Looked up from germline, CDR1 is MNHNY and CDR2 is SVGAGI (reference sequence). Here the CDR3 reads CASSSPWTEAFF. The DNA for the CDR3 is TGTGCCAGCAGCAGCCCGTGGACTGAAGCTTTCTTT.

At least ten counts were recorded for this clonotype. The chain joins TRBV24-1 to TRBJ1-2, with D hard to call. The CDR3 consists of 15 residues. V was clipped by 1 base and J by 6 bases, with 14 bases between them. Germline CDR1 KGHDR, CDR2 SFDVKD. The CDR3 sequence: CATSDFESVYHGYTF. In nucleotides, the CDR3 is TGTGCCACCAGTGATTTCGAGTCAGTATACCATGGCTACACCTTC.

This clonotype came up once. The chain links TRBV19 to TRBJ2-6; 7 bases fit TRBD2. The germline V gene has CDR1 LNHDA and CDR2 SQIVND (reference sequence). V dropped 5 bases and J dropped 8; count of bases not matched to a gene: 6. The CDR3 is made up of 14 amino acids. CDR3 protein: CASSWGAGTNVLTF. The CDR3 DNA reads TGTGCCAGTAGTTGGGGAGCGGGGACCAACGTCCTGACTTTC.

The rearrangement links TRBV10-3 to TRBJ1-4, with 7 bases lining up with TRBD1. V was pared by 1 base and J by 5 bases, with 1 base of the junction left unmatched. The V gene's germline CDR1 is ENHRY and CDR2 SYGVKD. This CDR3 has 14 amino acids. This chain's CDR3 is CAISEWGQNEKLFF. CDR3 nucleotide sequence: TGTGCCATCAGTGAGTGGGGACAGAATGAAAAACTGTTTTTT.

The chain carries TRBV5-1 and TRBJ2-2; D tentatively reads TRBD1 or TRBD2 (5 bases each). Germline values: CDR1 SGHRS, CDR2 YFSETQ. The CDR3 has 13 amino acids. The V end lost 9 bases, the J end lost 4 bases, and 13 bases lay between the germline ends. CDR3 residues: CATPRDLTGELFF. CDR3 DNA: TGCGCCACACCTCGGGACCTCACCGGGGAGCTGTTTTTT.